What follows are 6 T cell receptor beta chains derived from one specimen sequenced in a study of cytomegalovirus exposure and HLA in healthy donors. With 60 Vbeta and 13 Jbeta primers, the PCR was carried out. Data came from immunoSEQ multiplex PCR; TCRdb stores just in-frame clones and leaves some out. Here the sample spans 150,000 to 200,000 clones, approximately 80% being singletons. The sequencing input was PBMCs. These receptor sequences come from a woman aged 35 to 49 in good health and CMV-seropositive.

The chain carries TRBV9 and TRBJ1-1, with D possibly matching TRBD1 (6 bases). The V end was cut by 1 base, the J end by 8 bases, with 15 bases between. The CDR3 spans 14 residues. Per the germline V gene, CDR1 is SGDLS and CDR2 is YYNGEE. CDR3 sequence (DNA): TGTGCCAGCAGCGTATCTTTCTGGGGGACAGAAGCTTTCTTT. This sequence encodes CASSVSFWGTEAFF.

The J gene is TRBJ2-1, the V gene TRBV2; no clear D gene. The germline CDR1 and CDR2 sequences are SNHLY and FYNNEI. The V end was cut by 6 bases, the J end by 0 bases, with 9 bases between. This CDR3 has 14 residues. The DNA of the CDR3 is TGTGCCAGCAGCCCCCGGGTCTCCTACAATGAGCAGTTCTTC. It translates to CASSPRVSYNEQFF.

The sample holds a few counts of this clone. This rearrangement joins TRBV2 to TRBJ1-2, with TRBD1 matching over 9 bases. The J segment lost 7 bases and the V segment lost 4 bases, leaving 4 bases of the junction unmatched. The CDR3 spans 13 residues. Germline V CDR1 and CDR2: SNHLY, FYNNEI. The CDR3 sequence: CASSARDRAGYTF. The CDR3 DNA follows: TGTGCCAGCAGTGCAAGGGACAGGGCTGGCTACACCTTC.

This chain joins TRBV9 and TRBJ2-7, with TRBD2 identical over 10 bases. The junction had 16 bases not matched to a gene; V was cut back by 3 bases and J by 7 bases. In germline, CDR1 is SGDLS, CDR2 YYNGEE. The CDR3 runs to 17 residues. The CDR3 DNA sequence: TGTGCCAGCAGCGCTAACCTCGATACTAGCGGGGTGTCAGAGCAGTACTTC. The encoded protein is CASSANLDTSGVSEQYF.

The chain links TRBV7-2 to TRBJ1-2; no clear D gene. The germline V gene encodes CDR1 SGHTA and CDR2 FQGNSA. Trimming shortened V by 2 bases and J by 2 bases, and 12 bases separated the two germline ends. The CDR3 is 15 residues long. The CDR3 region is CASSLTGRKNYGYTF. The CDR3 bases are TGTGCCAGCAGCTTAACGGGAAGGAAGAACTATGGCTACACCTTC.

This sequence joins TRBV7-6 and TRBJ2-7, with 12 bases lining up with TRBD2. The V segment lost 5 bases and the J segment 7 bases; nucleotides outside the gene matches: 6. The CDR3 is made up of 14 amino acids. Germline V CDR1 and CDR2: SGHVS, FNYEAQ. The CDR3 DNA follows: TGTGCCAGCAGCCGGACTAGCGGGACCCGTGAGCAGTACTTC. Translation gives CASSRTSGTREQYF.